This is a list of T cell receptor beta chains from one sample in a study of CD8+CD57+ T cells in acquired aplastic anemia. TCRdb passed the reads through MiXCR, listing each CDR3 protein once. This sample has under 250,000 distinct CDR3 sequences; about 60% occur once, and the top ten carry 58%. The specimen sequenced was sorted CD4+, CD8+, or CD8+CD57+ T cells (not recorded which) from PBMCs. These receptors originate from a human donor with aplastic anemia. CDR3s include the opening cysteine and the closing phenylalanine or tryptophan. D genes are given only for firm matches. The size of a clone is reported for some rows only, either as once, few or many, or as a class for expanded clones.

>-|TRBV20-1|17|TRBJ2-6|-
CSAISGGALSGANVLTF
TGCAGTGCTATAAGTGGGGGGGCATTATCCGGGGCCAACGTCCTGACTTTC
>-|TRBV19|13|TRBJ1-1|TRBD1
CASRWTGVGEAFF
TGTGCCAGTAGGTGGACAGGAGTTGGAGAAGCTTTCTTT
>-|TRBV24-1|12|TRBJ1-5|-
CATSKGDQPQHF
TGTGCCACCAGTAAGGGGGATCAGCCCCAGCATTTT
>few|TRBV9|16|TRBJ2-2|-
CASRPGDSANTGGLFF
TGTGCCAGCAGACCGGGGGACAGCGCGAACACCGGGGGGCTGTTTTTT
>-|TRBV7-9|14|TRBJ1-6|TRBD1
CASTTGQANSPLHF
TGTGCCAGCACCACGGGACAGGCCAATTCACCCCTCCACTTT
>few|TRBV2|13|TRBJ2-7|-
CASTGTLSYEQYF
TGTGCCAGCACCGGCACTCTCTCCTACGAGCAGTACTTC
>-|TRBV2|16|TRBJ1-1|TRBD1
CASRRTGGSSLSEAFF
TGTGCCAGCAGACGGACAGGGGGTTCTTCATTGTCTGAAGCTTTCTTT
>-|TRBV10-2|16|TRBJ2-3|TRBD2
CASSESRASGKRTQYF
TGCGCCAGCAGTGAGTCGAGGGCTAGCGGCAAACGGACGCAGTATTTT
>-|TRBV5-6|13|TRBJ1-3|-
CASSAGAGNTIYF
TGTGCCAGCAGCGCAGGGGCTGGAAACACCATATATTTT
>-|TRBV7-2|13|TRBJ2-5|TRBD1
CASSLAIVQGLLF
TGTGCCAGCAGCTTAGCGATTGTACAGGGGCTCCTCTTC
>few|TRBV20-1|15|TRBJ2-7|TRBD2
CSAQVAGSSSYEQYF
TGCAGTGCCCAGGTAGCGGGGAGTAGCTCCTACGAGCAGTACTTC
>-|TRBV25-1|12|TRBJ2-1|-
CASSLSTGVEFF
TGTGCCAGCAGTCTCAGCACCGGGGTTGAGTTCTTC
>once|TRBV7-6|16|TRBJ2-5|TRBD2
CASSLGLAGGAETQYF
TGTGCCAGCAGCTTAGGTCTAGCGGGAGGCGCAGAGACCCAGTACTTC
>-|TRBV11-2|16|TRBJ2-1|TRBD2
CASSKRTPGLEVEQFF
TGTGCCAGCAGCAAAAGAACACCGGGACTAGAGGTTGAGCAGTTCTTC
>many|TRBV10-1|15|TRBJ1-5|TRBD1
CASAQGQGLNQPQHF
TGCGCCAGCGCCCAGGGACAGGGACTCAATCAGCCCCAGCATTTT
>-|TRBV7-9|15|TRBJ1-1|-
CASSLVLGGKPEAFF
TGTGCCAGCAGCTTGGTTTTGGGCGGCAAGCCTGAAGCTTTCTTT
>few|TRBV7-8|13|TRBJ1-6|-
CASSLLGISPLHF
TGTGCCAGCAGCTTATTGGGGATTTCACCCCTCCACTTT
>-|TRBV10-2|11|TRBJ1-1|-
CASRDGTEAFF
TGCGCCAGCAGGGATGGCACTGAAGCTTTCTTT
>few|TRBV19|14|TRBJ1-1|TRBD1
CASRGQGMNTEAFF
TGTGCCAGCAGAGGACAGGGAATGAACACTGAAGCTTTCTTT
>-|TRBV7-6|16|TRBJ1-5|-
CASSSTPGGSNQPQHF
TGTGCCAGCAGCTCTACACCCGGGGGTAGCAATCAGCCCCAGCATTTT
>-|TRBV7-8|17|TRBJ2-1|TRBD2
CASSLGTSGGLDNEQFF
TGTGCCAGCAGCTTGGGGACTAGCGGGGGGCTGGACAATGAGCAGTTCTTC
>-|TRBV20-1|16|TRBJ1-5|TRBD1
CSAREPGQGEYQPQHF
TGCAGTGCTAGGGAACCTGGACAGGGAGAGTATCAGCCCCAGCATTTT
>few|TRBV20-1|15|TRBJ2-1|TRBD2
CSANSGSTSYNEQFF
TGCAGTGCTAATAGCGGGAGCACGTCCTACAATGAGCAGTTCTTC
>-|TRBV2|15|TRBJ2-1|TRBD2
CASRPGTTPYNEQFF
TGTGCCAGCAGGCCCGGGACTACTCCCTACAATGAGCAGTTCTTC
>few|TRBV9|14|TRBJ1-2|-
CASSVSVNDYGYTF
TGTGCCAGCAGCGTATCGGTGAATGACTATGGCTACACCTTC
>-|TRBV5-1|12|TRBJ2-1|-
CASSFDGPEQFF
TGCGCCAGCAGCTTTGACGGGCCTGAGCAGTTCTTC
>-|TRBV7-2|17|TRBJ2-6|-
CASSLDLFTSGANVLTF
TGTGCCAGCAGCTTAGATTTATTCACATCTGGGGCCAACGTCCTGACTTTC
>-|TRBV7-3|16|TRBJ2-1|-
CASSPRQASSYNEQFF
TGTGCCAGCAGCCCCCGGCAGGCTAGCTCCTACAATGAGCAGTTCTTC
>-|TRBV6-5|12|TRBJ2-7|TRBD1
CASSKDRGEQYF
TGTGCCAGCAGTAAGGACAGGGGCGAGCAGTACTTC